This passage covers 17 T cell receptor beta chains from one sample sequenced in a study of beta chain features in type 1 diabetes. Study results and caveats: In all four CD4+ subsets, TCRB CDR3 length was significantly, moderately reduced in type 1 diabetes.

Their antigens remain unidentified. The isolated RNA, all of it, was reverse transcribed, so expressed TCRB transcripts were what got sequenced. This table comes from immunoSEQ multiplex PCR, and its TCRdb copy is limited to in-frame clones, with some not included. The sample has over 300,000 clones; 9.3% are singletons. The sample comprised central memory CD4+ T cells from blood. The receptors here all came from a man between 25 and 39 years old with type 1 diabetes.

This clone was seen ten or more times. The genes are TRBV25-1 and TRBJ2-5, with unresolved D. Germline V gene sequence: CDR1 MGHDK, CDR2 SYGVNS. This CDR3 has 14 residues. The germline V and J ends were trimmed by 8 bases and 2 bases, with 15 bases remaining between them. Here the CDR3 reads CASQNLQAQETQYF. The CDR3 nucleotides read TGTGCCAGCCAGAATCTCCAGGCACAAGAGACCCAGTACTTC.

This clone was observed a few times. The V and J genes are TRBV10-3 and TRBJ2-3; 10 positions agree with TRBD2. The CDR3 extends over 15 amino acids. From germline, CDR1 is ENHRY and CDR2 SYGVKD. V shed 5 bases, J shed 0 bases, and the junction held 2 bases outside the gene matches. Written as DNA, the CDR3 is TGTGCCATCAGTTCTAGCGGGGGTAGCACAGATACGCAGTATTTT. Residues: CAISSSGGSTDTQYF.

In its sample, this clone was seen a few times. The chain is built from TRBV7-9 and TRBJ2-7, with D unresolved. CDR3 length: 13 amino acids. The germline V gene has CDR1 SEHNR and CDR2 FQNEAQ (reference sequence). V was clipped by 1 base and J by 6 bases, with 10 bases between them. Here the CDR3 DNA reads TGTGCCAGCAGCTTAGACAGCAAAAGCGAGCAGTACTTC. Its protein product is CASSLDSKSEQYF.

DNA for the CDR3: TGTGCCAGCACGGGAGGGGGGAACCCGGAGACCCAGTACTTC. It specifies CASTGGGNPETQYF. The chain employs TRBV6-6 and TRBJ2-5; 8 bases are shared with TRBD2. The CDR3 loop spans 14 amino acids. The V gene's germline CDR1 is MNHNY and CDR2 SVGAGI (reference sequence). With V trimmed by 7 bases and J by 5 bases, 9 bases remained unmatched.

This clone was seen more than once but under ten times. The chain couples TRBV19 to TRBJ2-3; 10 nucleotides align to TRBD1. Unmatched junction bases numbered 6, after V lost 9 bases and J lost 0 bases. The CDR3 has 15 amino acids. The germline V gene has CDR1 LNHDA and CDR2 SQIVND (reference sequence). CDR3 in amino acids: CASKDRGDSTDTQYF. The CDR3 nucleotides read TGTGCCAGCAAGGACAGGGGGGATAGCACAGATACGCAGTATTTT.

Regarding this clone: This sequence may be a read error, since a much larger clone differs from it by one base. The sample carries other DNA sequences with the same CDR3. The rearrangement links TRBV11-2 to TRBJ1-5; D is uncertain. The CDR3 runs to 13 residues. V gave up 0 bases and J gave up 6 bases, with 6 bases separating them. Per the germline V gene, CDR1 is SGHAT and CDR2 is FQNNGV. In DNA form, the CDR3 reads TGTGCCAGCAGCTTAGAGGGGAGTCAGCCCCAGCATTTT. It is translated as CASSLEGSQPQHF.

This clone occurred many times. The sample holds other DNA sequences that translate to the same CDR3. The chain uses TRBV27 and TRBJ2-7; TRBD1 aligns across 7 bases. The length of the CDR3 is 14 residues. Trimming cost V 1 base and J 2 bases; bases outside gene matches: 2. Germline CDR1 MNHEY, CDR2 SMNVEV (reference sequence). The CDR3: CASSLWQGAYEQYF. CDR3 in DNA: TGTGCCAGCAGTTTATGGCAGGGGGCCTACGAGCAGTACTTC.

This chain uses TRBV5-1 with TRBJ1-2, with TRBD1 matching 8 bases. The germline V gene has CDR1 SGHRS and CDR2 YFSETQ. The CDR3 is 15 residues long. The V segment lost 4 bases and the J segment 3 bases; nucleotides outside the gene matches: 8. CDR3: CASSDPSGGDYGYTF. DNA of the CDR3: TGCGCCAGCAGCGACCCCTCAGGGGGCGACTATGGCTACACCTTC.

The chain couples TRBV7-2 to TRBJ2-3; unclear D gene. This CDR3 is 15 amino acids long. The V and J ends lost 5 bases and 0 bases respectively, with 12 bases between them. Germline lookup yields CDR1 SGHTA and CDR2 FQGNSA. The CDR3 loop reads CASSPNGRSTDTQYF. DNA for the CDR3: TGTGCCAGCAGCCCAAATGGACGGAGCACAGATACGCAGTATTTT.

The chain carries TRBV7-2 and TRBJ2-1, with D possibly being TRBD1 (5 bases). Trimming took 5 bases from V and 15 from J, leaving 23 bases between them. The length of the CDR3 is 14 residues. Germline loops: CDR1 SGHTA, CDR2 FQGNSA. CDR3 region: CASSPQPDSPPGFF. The CDR3, as DNA: TGTGCCAGCAGCCCCCAACCCGACAGCCCCCCTGGGTTCTTC.

This clone was counted between two and nine times. The chain recombines TRBV6-5 with TRBJ2-3, with 11 bases identical to TRBD1. The CDR3 consists of 16 residues. Per the germline V gene, CDR1 is MNHEY and CDR2 is SVGAGI. With 4 bases clipped from V and 6 bases from J, the junction kept 9 bases outside the gene matches. CDR3 nucleotides: TGTGCCAGCAGTTCCCCGGGACAGGGGGGCGGGGATACGCAGTATTTT. Its protein product is CASSSPGQGGGDTQYF.

In its sample, this clone was seen a few times. This chain uses TRBV5-1 with TRBJ1-1; a possible D gene is TRBD1 (6 bases). The germline gives CDR1 SGHRS, CDR2 YFSETQ. This CDR3 contains 16 residues. The V gene lost 1 base and the J gene lost 3 bases, with 16 bases spanning the gap. The CDR3 here is CASSLSADRKDTEAFF. The CDR3 DNA follows: TGCGCCAGCAGCTTGTCTGCGGACAGAAAGGACACTGAAGCTTTCTTT.

To note about this clone: A read error is possible here, since a much larger clone lies one base away. The chain couples TRBV7-6 to TRBJ1-1; 7 positions agree with TRBD1. The V segment lost 2 bases and the J segment 3 bases; nucleotides outside the gene matches: 0. This CDR3 comprises 13 residues. CDR1 and CDR2 from the germline V gene are SGHVS and FNYEAQ. This CDR3 reads CASSLQGDTEAFF. In DNA, the CDR3 is TGTGCCAGCAGCTTACAGGGGGACACTGAAGCTTTCTTT.

This clone was observed a few times. V gene TRBV10-1 combines with J gene TRBJ2-3; D not certain. The germline V gene has CDR1 WNHNN and CDR2 SYGVQD (reference sequence). The CDR3 is made up of 14 amino acids. V was trimmed by 3 bases and J by 0 bases, leaving 7 bases between them. CDR3 in amino acids: CASSDVASTDTQYF. The CDR3 DNA sequence: TGCGCCAGCAGTGATGTGGCTAGCACAGATACGCAGTATTTT.

The CDR3 loop is CASSQGQGFVDGYTF. Written as DNA, the CDR3 is TGTGCCAGCAGCCAAGGACAGGGTTTTGTCGATGGCTACACCTTC. V is TRBV4-2 and J is TRBJ1-2, with 7 positions matching TRBD1. The CDR3 is 15 amino acids. Germline V gene sequence: CDR1 LGHNA, CDR2 YNFKEQ. Trimming removed 1 base from V and 6 bases from J; junction bases left unmatched: 8.

Regarding this clone: Within the sample, other DNA sequences also encode this same CDR3. The V gene is TRBV9, the J gene TRBJ2-7; 9 nucleotides line up with TRBD1. Looked up from germline, CDR1 is SGDLS and CDR2 is YYNGEE. The CDR3 spans 14 residues. V lost 4 bases and J lost 2; bases outside the gene matches: 4. CDR3 amino acids: CASSLGQGTYEQYF. The CDR3 DNA is TGTGCCAGCAGCCTGGGACAGGGCACCTACGAGCAGTACTTC.

Only a few counts were recorded for this clone. Additional DNA sequences in this sample encode the identical CDR3. The chain links TRBV15 to TRBJ1-2; D is ambiguous. V lost 0 bases to trimming and J lost 2 bases, with 1 base between them. The CDR3 length is 12 residues. The V gene's germline CDR1 is LNHNV and CDR2 YYDKDF (reference sequence). CDR3 amino acids: CATSRENYGYTF. The CDR3 DNA reads as TGTGCCACCAGCAGAGAGAACTATGGCTACACCTTC.